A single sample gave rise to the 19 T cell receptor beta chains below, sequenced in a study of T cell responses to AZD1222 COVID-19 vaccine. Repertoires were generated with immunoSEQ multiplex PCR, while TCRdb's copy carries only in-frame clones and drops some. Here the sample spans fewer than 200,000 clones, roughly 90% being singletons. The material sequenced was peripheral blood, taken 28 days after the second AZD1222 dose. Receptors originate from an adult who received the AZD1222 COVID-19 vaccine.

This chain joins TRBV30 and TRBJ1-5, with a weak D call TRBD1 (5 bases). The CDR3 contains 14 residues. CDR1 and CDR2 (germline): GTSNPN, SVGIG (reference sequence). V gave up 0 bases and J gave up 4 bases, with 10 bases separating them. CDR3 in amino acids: CAWSVPGWNQPQHF. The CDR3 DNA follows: TGTGCCTGGAGTGTACCAGGGTGGAATCAGCCCCAGCATTTT.

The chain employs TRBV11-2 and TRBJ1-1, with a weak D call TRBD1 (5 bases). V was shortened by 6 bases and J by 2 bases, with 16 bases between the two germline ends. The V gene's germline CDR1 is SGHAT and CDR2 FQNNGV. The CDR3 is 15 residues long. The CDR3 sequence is CASRILGTANTEAFF. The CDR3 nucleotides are TGTGCCAGCAGGATCCTCGGGACGGCCAACACTGAAGCTTTCTTT.

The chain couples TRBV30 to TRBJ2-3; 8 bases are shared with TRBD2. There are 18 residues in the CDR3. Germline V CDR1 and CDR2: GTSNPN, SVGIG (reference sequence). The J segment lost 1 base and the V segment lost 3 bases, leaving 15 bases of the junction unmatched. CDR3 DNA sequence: TGTGCCTGGAGAGCTAAAGGGCGGGGGGCTGTTGGCACAGATACGCAGTATTTT. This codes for CAWRAKGRGAVGTDTQYF.

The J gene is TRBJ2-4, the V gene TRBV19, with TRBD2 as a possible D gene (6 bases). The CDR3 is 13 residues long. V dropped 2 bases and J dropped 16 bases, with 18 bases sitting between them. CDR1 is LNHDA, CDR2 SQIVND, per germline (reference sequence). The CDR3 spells CASSISTAMGGYF. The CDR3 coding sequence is TGTGCCAGTAGTATATCGACGGCGATGGGGGGATACTTC.

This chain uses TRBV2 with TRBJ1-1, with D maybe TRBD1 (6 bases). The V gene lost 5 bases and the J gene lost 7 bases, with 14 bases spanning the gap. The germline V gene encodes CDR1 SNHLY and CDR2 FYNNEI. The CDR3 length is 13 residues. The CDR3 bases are TGTGCCAGCAGTCTCGATTTCAGGGGTGAAGCTTTCTTT. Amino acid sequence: CASSLDFRGEAFF.

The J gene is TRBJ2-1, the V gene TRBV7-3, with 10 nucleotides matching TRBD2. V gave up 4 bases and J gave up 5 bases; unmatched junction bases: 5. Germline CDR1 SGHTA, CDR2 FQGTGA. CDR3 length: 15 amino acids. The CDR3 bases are TGTGCCAGCAGCTCAAGCGGACTAGCGGACAATGAGCAGTTCTTC. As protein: CASSSSGLADNEQFF. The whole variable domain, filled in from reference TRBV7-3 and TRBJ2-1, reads GAGVSQTPSNKVTEKGKYVELRCDPISGHTALYWYRQSLGQGPEFLIYFQGTGAADDSGLPNDRFFAVRPEGSVSTLKIQRTERGDSAVYLCASSSSGLADNEQFFGPGTRLTVL.

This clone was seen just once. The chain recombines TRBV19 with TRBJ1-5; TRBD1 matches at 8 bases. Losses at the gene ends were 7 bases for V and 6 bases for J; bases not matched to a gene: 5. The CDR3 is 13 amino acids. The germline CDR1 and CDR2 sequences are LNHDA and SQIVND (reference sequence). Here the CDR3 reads CASTRGLFQPQHF. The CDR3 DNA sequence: TGTGCCAGTACCAGGGGGCTTTTTCAGCCCCAGCATTTT.

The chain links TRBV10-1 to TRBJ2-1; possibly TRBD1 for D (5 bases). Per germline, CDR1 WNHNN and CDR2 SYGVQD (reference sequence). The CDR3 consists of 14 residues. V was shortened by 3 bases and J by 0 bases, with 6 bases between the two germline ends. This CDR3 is CASSDGASYNEQFF. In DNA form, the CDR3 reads TGCGCCAGCAGTGATGGGGCCTCCTACAATGAGCAGTTCTTC.

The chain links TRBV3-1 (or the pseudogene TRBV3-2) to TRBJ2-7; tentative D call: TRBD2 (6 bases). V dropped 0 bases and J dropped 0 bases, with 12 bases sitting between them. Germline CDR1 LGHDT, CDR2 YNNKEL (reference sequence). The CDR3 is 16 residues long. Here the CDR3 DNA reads TGTGCCAGCAGCCAAGAGGTCGGAGGGTACTCCTACGAGCAGTACTTC. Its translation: CASSQEVGGYSYEQYF.

This chain's CDR3 is CAWSVSRDTQYF. For the CDR3, the DNA is TGTGCCTGGAGTGTATCTAGAGATACGCAGTATTTT. The rearrangement uses TRBV30 and TRBJ2-3; no reliable D call. Trimming stripped 0 bases from V and 5 bases from J, with 6 bases between. The CDR3 is made up of 12 amino acids. The germline V gene has CDR1 GTSNPN and CDR2 SVGIG (reference sequence).

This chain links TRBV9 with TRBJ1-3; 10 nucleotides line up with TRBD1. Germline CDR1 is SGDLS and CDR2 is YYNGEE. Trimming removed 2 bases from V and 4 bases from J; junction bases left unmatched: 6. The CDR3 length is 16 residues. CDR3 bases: TGTGCCAGCAGCGTTTCCGGGACAGGGGACGGAAACACCATATATTTT. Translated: CASSVSGTGDGNTIYF. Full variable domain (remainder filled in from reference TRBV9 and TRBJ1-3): DSGVTQTPKHLITATGQRVTLRCSPRSGDLSVYWYQQSLDQGLQFLIQYYNGEERAKGNILERFSAQQFPDLHSELNLSSLELGDSALYFCASSVSGTGDGNTIYFGEGSWLTVV.

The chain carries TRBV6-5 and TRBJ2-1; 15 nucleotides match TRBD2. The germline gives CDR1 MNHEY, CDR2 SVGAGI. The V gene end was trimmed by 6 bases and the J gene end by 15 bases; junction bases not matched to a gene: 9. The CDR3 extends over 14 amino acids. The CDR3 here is CASRGLAGGRTRFF. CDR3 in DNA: TGTGCCAGCAGGGGACTAGCGGGAGGTCGGACGCGGTTCTTC.

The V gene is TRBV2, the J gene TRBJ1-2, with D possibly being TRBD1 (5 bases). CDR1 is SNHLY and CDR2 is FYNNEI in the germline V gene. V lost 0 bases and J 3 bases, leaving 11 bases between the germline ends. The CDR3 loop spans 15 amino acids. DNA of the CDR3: TGTGCCAGCAGTGAAGCGGGGGAAGGCTACTATGGCTACACCTTC. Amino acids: CASSEAGEGYYGYTF. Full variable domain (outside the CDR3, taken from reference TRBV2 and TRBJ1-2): EPEVTQTPSHQVTQMGQEVILRCVPISNHLYFYWYRQILGQKVEFLVSFYNNEISEKSEIFDDQFSVERPDGSNFTLKIRSTKLEDSAMYFCASSEAGEGYYGYTFGSGTRLTVV.

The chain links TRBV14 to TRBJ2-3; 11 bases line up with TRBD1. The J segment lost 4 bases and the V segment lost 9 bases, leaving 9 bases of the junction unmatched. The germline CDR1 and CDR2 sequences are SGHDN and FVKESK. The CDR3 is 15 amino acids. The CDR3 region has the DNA TGTGCCAGAGACCGGGACAGGGGGTTCTCAGATACGCAGTATTTT. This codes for CARDRDRGFSDTQYF.

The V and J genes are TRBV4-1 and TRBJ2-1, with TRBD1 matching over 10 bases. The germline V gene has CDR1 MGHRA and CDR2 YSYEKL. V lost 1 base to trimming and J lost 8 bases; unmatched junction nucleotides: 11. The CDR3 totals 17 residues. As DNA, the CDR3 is TGCGCCAGCAGCCAAGTGGGGGTGGGACAGGGGTGGTATGAGCAGTTCTTC. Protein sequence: CASSQVGVGQGWYEQFF.

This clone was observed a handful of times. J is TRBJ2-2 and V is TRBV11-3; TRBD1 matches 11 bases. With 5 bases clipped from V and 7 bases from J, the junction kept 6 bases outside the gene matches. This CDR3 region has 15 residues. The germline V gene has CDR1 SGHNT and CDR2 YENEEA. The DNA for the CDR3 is TGTGCCAGCAGCCCGGACAGGGGGCTTAACGGGGAGCTGTTTTTT. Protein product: CASSPDRGLNGELFF.

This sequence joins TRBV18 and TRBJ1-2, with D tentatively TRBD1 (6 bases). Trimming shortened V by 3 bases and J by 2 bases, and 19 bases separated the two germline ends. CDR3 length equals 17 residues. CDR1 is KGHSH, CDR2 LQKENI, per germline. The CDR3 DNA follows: TGTGCCAGCTCACCCGGGGGACAACGGATAGTAAACTATGGCTACACCTTC. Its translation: CASSPGGQRIVNYGYTF.

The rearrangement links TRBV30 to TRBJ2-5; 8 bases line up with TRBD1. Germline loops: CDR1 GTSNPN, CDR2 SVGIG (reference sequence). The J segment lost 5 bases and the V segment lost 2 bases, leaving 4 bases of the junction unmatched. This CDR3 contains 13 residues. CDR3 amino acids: CAWSQGAVETQYF. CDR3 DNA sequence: TGTGCCTGGAGTCAGGGGGCCGTGGAGACCCAGTACTTC.

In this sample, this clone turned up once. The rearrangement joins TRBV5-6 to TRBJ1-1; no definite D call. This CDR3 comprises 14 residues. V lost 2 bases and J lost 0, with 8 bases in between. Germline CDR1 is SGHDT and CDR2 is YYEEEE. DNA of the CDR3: TGTGCCAGCAGCTTCCCTAGGATGAACACTGAAGCTTTCTTT. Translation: CASSFPRMNTEAFF.